Only one count was recorded for the clone carrying this TCR beta chain. What it binds is unknown. The data were taken from a study of T cell responses to AZD1222 COVID-19 vaccine. Study results and caveats: Only after the peak T cell response were repertoires sampled. The donor group comprised mostly white British people and more females; the analysis possibly underestimated clonal diversity.

Produced via immunoSEQ multiplex PCR; TCRdb's table is partial and in-frame only. Of 140,000 to 150,000 clones in the sample, 82% were seen once. Germline V gene lookup returns CDR1 MNHEY and CDR2 SVGEGT. The CDR3 loop spans 18 amino acids. V was trimmed by 2 bases and J by 1 base, leaving 20 bases between them. The source of this sequence is an adult in good health. Sequenced material: peripheral blood, taken on day 0 of MenACWY control vaccination. The chain is built from TRBV6-2 or TRBV6-3 and TRBJ1-1, with D possibly TRBD1 on 5 matching bases. In nucleotides, the CDR3 is TGTGCCAGCAGTTACCGAGGCGGAATCGACAGAGCGAACACTGAAGCTTTCTTT. Protein product: CASSYRGGIDRANTEAFF.